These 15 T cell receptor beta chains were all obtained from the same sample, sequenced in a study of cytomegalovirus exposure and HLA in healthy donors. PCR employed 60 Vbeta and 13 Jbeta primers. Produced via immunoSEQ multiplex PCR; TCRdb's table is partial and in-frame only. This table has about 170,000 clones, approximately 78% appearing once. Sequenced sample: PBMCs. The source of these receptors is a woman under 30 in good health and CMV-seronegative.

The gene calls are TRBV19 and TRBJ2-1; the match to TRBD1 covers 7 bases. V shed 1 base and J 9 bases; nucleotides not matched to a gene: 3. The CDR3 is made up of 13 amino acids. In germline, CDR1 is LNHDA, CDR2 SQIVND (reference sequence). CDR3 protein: CASSIGTGSEQFF. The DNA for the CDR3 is TGTGCCAGTAGTATAGGGACAGGCAGTGAGCAGTTCTTC.

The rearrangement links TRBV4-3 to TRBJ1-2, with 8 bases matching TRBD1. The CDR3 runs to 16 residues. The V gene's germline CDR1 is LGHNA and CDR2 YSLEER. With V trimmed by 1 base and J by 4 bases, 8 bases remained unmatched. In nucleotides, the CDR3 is TGCGCCAGCAGCCAAGTTCGGACAGGGAGAGTCTATGGCTACACCTTC. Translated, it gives CASSQVRTGRVYGYTF.

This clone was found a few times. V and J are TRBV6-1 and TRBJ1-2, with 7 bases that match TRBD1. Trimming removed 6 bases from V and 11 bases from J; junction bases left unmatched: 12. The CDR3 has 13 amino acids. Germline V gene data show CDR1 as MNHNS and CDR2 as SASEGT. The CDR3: CASRSYGTARYTF. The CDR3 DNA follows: TGTGCCAGCAGATCGTACGGGACAGCTAGGTACACCTTC.

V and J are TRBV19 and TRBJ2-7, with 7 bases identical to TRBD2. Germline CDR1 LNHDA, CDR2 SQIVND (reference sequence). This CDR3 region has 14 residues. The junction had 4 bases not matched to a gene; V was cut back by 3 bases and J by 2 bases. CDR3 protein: CASSISGTTYEQYF. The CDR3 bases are TGTGCCAGTAGTATCTCCGGGACTACCTACGAGCAGTACTTC.

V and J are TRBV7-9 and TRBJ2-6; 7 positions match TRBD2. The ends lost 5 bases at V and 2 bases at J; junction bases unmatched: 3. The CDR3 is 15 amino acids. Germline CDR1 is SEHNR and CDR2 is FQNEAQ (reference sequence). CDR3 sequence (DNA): TGTGCCAGCAGCCGGGGGGTTCCTGGGGCCAACGTCCTGACTTTC. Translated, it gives CASSRGVPGANVLTF.

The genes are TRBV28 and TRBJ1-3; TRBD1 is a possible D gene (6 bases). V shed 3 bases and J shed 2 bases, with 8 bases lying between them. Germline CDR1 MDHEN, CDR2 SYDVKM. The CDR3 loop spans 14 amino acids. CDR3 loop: CASSLAGAGNTIYF. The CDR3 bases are TGTGCCAGCAGTTTGGCAGGGGCTGGAAACACCATATATTTT.

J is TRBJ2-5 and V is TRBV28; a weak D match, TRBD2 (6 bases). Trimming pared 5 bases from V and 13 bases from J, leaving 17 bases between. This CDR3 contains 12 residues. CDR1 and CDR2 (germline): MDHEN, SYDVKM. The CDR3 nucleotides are TGTGCCAGCAGTCCCTCGGGGGATCGGGGGTACTTC. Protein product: CASSPSGDRGYF.

Written as DNA, the CDR3 is TGTGCCAGCAGCGCAGTACCAGACAGGGGGGCTACCTACGAGCAGTACTTC. Encoded protein: CASSAVPDRGATYEQYF. The chain joins TRBV6-4 to TRBJ2-7, with 9 bases aligning to TRBD1. With V trimmed by 6 bases and J by 2 bases, 14 bases remained unmatched. Germline lookup yields CDR1 MRHNA and CDR2 SNTAGT. CDR3 length: 17 residues.

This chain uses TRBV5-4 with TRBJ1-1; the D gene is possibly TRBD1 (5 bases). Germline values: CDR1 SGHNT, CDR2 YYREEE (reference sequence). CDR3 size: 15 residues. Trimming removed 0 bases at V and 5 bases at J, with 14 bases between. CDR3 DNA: TGTGCCAGCAGCTTGGGGCACAAGACAGCGACTGAAGCTTTCTTT. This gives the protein CASSLGHKTATEAFF.

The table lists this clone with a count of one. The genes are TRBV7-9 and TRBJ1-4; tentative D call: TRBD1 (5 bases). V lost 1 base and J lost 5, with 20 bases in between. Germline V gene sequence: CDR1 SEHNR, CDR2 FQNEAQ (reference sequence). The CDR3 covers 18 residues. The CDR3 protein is CASSLEGRGLLVNEKLFF. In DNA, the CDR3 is TGTGCCAGCAGCTTAGAGGGGCGGGGTCTACTAGTGAATGAAAAACTGTTTTTT.

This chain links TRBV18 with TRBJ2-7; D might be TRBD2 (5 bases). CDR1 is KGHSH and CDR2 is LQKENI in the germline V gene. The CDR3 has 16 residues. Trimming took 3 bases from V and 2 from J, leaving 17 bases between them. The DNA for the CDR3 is TGTGCCAGCTCACCCGGGGTGTGGCAGACCCCCTACGAGCAGTACTTC. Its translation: CASSPGVWQTPYEQYF.

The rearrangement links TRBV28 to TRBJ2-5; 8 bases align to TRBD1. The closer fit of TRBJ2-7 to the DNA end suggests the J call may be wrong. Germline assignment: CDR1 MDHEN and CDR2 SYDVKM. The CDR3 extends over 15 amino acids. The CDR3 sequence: CASSTRQGSSYEQYF. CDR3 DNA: TGTGCCAGCAGTACTCGACAGGGGTCCTCCTACGAGCAGTACTTC.

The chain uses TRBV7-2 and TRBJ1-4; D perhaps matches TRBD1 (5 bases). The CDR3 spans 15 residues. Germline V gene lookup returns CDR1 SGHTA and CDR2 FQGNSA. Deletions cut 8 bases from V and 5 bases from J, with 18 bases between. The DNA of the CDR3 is TGTGCCAGCGGGACTGACAGCGGGTGGAATGAAAAACTGTTTTTT. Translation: CASGTDSGWNEKLFF.

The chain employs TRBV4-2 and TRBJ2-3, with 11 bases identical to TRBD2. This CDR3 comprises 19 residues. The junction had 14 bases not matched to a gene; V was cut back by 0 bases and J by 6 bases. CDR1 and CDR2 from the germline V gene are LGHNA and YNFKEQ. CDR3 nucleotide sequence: TGTGCCAGCAGCCAAGATCTGAGGAAGATAGCGGGAGGGCACGATACGCAGTATTTT. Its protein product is CASSQDLRKIAGGHDTQYF.

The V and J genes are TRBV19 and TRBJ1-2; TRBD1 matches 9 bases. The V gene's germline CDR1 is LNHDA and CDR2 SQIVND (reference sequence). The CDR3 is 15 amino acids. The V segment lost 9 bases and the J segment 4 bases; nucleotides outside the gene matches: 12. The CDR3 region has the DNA TGTGCCAGCCAAATTAATACAGGGGGCGGCTATGGCTACACCTTC. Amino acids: CASQINTGGGYGYTF.